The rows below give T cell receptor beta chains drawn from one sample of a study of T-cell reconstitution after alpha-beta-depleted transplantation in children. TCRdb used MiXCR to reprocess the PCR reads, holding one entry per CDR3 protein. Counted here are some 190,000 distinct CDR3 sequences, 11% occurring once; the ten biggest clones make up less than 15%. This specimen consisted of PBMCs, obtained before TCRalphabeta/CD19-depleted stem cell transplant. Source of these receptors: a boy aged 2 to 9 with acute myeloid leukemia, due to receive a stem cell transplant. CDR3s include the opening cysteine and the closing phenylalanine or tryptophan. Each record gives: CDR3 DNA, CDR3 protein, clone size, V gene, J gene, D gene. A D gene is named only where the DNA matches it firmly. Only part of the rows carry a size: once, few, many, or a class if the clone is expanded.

cdr3_nt: TGCAGCGTTGAATATCTGGGCTCTGGAAACACCATATATTTT
cdr3_aa: CSVEYLGSGNTIYF
clone_size: many
v_call: TRBV29-1
j_call: TRBJ1-3
d_call: .

cdr3_nt: TGCAGCGTCCACCCACTCACGGGACAGCGCCGGGGTGAGCAGTTCTTC
cdr3_aa: CSVHPLTGQRRGEQFF
clone_size: many
v_call: TRBV29-1
j_call: TRBJ2-1
d_call: TRBD1

cdr3_nt: TGTGCCAGCAGCTTGCGGGGAGGCGGCTGGAACACTGAAGCTTTCTTT
cdr3_aa: CASSLRGGGWNTEAFF
clone_size: many
v_call: TRBV7-8
j_call: TRBJ1-1
d_call: .

cdr3_nt: TGTGCCTGGAGTTTGGACAGGGGCAATCAGCCCCAGCATTTT
cdr3_aa: CAWSLDRGNQPQHF
clone_size: many
v_call: TRBV30
j_call: TRBJ1-5
d_call: TRBD1

cdr3_nt: TGCGCCAGCAGCCAATTTGGACAGCTAGTGAACACTGAAGCTTTCTTT
cdr3_aa: CASSQFGQLVNTEAFF
clone_size: many
v_call: TRBV4-1
j_call: TRBJ1-1
d_call: .

cdr3_nt: TGCGCCAGCAGCACGGCCGGGACAGGGTATGGCTACACCTTC
cdr3_aa: CASSTAGTGYGYTF
clone_size: many
v_call: TRBV5-1
j_call: TRBJ1-2
d_call: TRBD1

cdr3_nt: TGTGCCAGCAGTCCGCCGGGGGGGGGCCTCAGAGGGTACACAACTAATGAAAAACTGTTTTTT
cdr3_aa: CASSPPGGGLRGYTTNEKLFF
clone_size: many
v_call: TRBV6-5
j_call: TRBJ1-4
d_call: .

cdr3_nt: TGTGCCAGCAGCCACCGGGACGGTAGCAATCAGCCCCAGCATTTT
cdr3_aa: CASSHRDGSNQPQHF
clone_size: many
v_call: TRBV7-9
j_call: TRBJ1-5
d_call: .

cdr3_nt: TGCGCCAGCAGCTTGGACAGGGGCCCTATCGATGAGCAGTTCTTC
cdr3_aa: CASSLDRGPIDEQFF
clone_size: many
v_call: TRBV5-1
j_call: TRBJ2-1
d_call: TRBD1

cdr3_nt: TGTGCCAGCAGTTACTTCCAGGGGTCCTACGAGCAGTACTTC
cdr3_aa: CASSYFQGSYEQYF
clone_size: many
v_call: TRBV6-5
j_call: TRBJ2-7
d_call: .

cdr3_nt: TGTGCCAGCAGCGAATGGGGATTTGGGGCTTTCTTT
cdr3_aa: CASSEWGFGAFF
clone_size: many
v_call: TRBV3-1
j_call: TRBJ1-1
d_call: .

cdr3_nt: TGTGCCACCAGTGAAGATCAACTAGAGTCGGATACGCAGTATTTT
cdr3_aa: CATSEDQLESDTQYF
clone_size: many
v_call: TRBV24-1
j_call: TRBJ2-3
d_call: .

cdr3_nt: TGTGCCAGGGCCCCGGGCCCTCTAGGATGGGGCAATCAGCCCCAGCATTTT
cdr3_aa: CARAPGPLGWGNQPQHF
clone_size: .
v_call: TRBV5-2
j_call: TRBJ1-5
d_call: .

cdr3_nt: TGTGCCAGCAGTTACGGGGGCTCCTACAATGAGCAGTTCTTC
cdr3_aa: CASSYGGSYNEQFF
clone_size: many
v_call: TRBV6-5
j_call: TRBJ2-1
d_call: .

cdr3_nt: TGCAGTGCTAACGAAGGGTTAAGAGAGACCCAGTACTTC
cdr3_aa: CSANEGLRETQYF
clone_size: .
v_call: TRBV20-1
j_call: TRBJ2-5
d_call: .

cdr3_nt: TGTGCCAGCAGCCATCGGGGGATGAATGAAAAACTGTTTTTT
cdr3_aa: CASSHRGMNEKLFF
clone_size: many
v_call: TRBV12-3/TRBV12-4
j_call: TRBJ1-4
d_call: .

cdr3_nt: TGTGCCAGCAGCTTGAGGTTCCAAGAGACCCAGTACTTC
cdr3_aa: CASSLRFQETQYF
clone_size: many
v_call: TRBV11-2
j_call: TRBJ2-5
d_call: .